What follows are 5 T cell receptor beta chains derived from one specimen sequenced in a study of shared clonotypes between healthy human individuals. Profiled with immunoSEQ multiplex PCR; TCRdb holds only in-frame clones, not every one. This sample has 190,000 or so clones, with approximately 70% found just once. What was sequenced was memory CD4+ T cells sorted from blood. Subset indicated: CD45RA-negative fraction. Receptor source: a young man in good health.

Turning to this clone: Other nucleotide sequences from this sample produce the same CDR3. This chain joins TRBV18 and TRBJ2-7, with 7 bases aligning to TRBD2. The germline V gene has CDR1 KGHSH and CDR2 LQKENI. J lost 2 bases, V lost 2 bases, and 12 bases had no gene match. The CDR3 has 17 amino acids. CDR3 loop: CASSPIVGGPGPYEQYF. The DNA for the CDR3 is TGTGCCAGCTCACCAATTGTGGGAGGGCCCGGGCCCTACGAGCAGTACTTC.

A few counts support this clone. For the CDR3, the DNA is TGTGCCAGCAGCTTAGGGCAAACGAACACCGGGGAGCTGTTTTTT. Its protein product is CASSLGQTNTGELFF. The chain joins TRBV11-3 to TRBJ2-2, with unresolved D. The CDR3 sequence is 15 residues long. The V and J ends lost 1 base and 0 bases respectively, with 6 bases between them. CDR1 and CDR2 from the germline V gene are SGHNT and YENEEA.

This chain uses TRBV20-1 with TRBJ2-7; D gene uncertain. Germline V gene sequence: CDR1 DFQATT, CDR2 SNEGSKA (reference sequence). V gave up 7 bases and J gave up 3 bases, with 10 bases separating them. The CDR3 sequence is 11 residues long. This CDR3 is CSVHGIYEQYF. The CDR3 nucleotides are TGCAGTGTACACGGAATCTACGAGCAGTACTTC.

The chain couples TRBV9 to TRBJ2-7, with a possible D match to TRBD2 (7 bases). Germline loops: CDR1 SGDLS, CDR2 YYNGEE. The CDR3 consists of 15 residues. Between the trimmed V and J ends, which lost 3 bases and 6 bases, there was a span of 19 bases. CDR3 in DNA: TGTGCCAGCAGCGCAGGACCGGGGGGCGCGGGCGAGCAGTACTTC. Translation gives CASSAGPGGAGEQYF. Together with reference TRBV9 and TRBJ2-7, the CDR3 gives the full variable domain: DSGVTQTPKHLITATGQRVTLRCSPRSGDLSVYWYQQSLDQGLQFLIQYYNGEERAKGNILERFSAQQFPDLHSELNLSSLELGDSALYFCASSAGPGGAGEQYFGPGTRLTVT.

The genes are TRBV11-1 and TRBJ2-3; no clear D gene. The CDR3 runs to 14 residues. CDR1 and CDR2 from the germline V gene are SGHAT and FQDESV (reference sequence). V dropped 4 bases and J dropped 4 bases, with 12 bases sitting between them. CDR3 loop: CASSSVVLADTQYF. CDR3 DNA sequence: TGTGCCAGCAGCTCCGTCGTTTTGGCAGATACGCAGTATTTT.